This record concerns one T cell receptor (beta chain) sequence. Its antigen is still unknown. No base qualities exist here, and no much larger clone lies one base off it. The sample comes from a study of shared clonotypes between healthy human individuals (dated by TCRdb to 2018 to 2020). Describing the broader study: The cohort comprised a couple of women and a few men aged 18 to 49 years. Per donor, three plates each were used for CD4 naive and CD4 memory, two for CD8 naive, and one for CD8 memory. To estimate repertoire size and how much clonotype sharing occurs between individuals, the study deeply sequenced the blood TCR repertoires of roughly 5 healthy adults. To increase sequencing depth and limit assay-specific biases, different laboratories used diverse techniques to prepare libraries and sequence TCR repertoires. Per donor, leukapheresis produced somewhere between about 0.94 and 9.5 billion PBMCs. What the work shows at the level of the full study, not this receptor alone: Across a handful of donors, around 5.4% of naive CD4, approximately 3.6% of naive CD8, about 2% of memory CD4, and 0.3% to 0.45% of memory CD8 clonotypes were shared. Pairwise subsampling led to the expectation that sequencing depth would affect the degree of clonotype sharing among donors. Because the study included only a small number of donors, the genetic and exposure-history diversity represented was limited. Rarefaction of sorted-subset datasets indicated incomplete sequencing despite the large sequencing depth. Only blood was sampled, and tissue TCR repertoires likely differ from those in blood. Naive subsets generally had larger estimated clonotype richness than memory subsets did. Compared with non-shared clonotypes, clonotypes shared by all four sorted-subset donors had higher generation probabilities.

The CDR3 starts with the cysteine, ends with the phenylalanine, and has 13 residues. Only the CDR3 region is kept as DNA, spanning 39 bases read in frame from base 1. Per the germline V gene, MRHNA is the CDR1 and SNTAGT is the CDR2. Trimming takes 4 bases off V and 6 bases off J; junction bases not matched to a gene: 2. Donors were healthy HIV-negative adults with no recently reported acute infections or vaccinations. All donors were Caucasian adults living in Nashville, Tennessee, USA. CD4+ T cells were enriched by magnetic negative selection; naive cells were then positively selected on CD45RA, and the negative fraction formed the memory subset. Blood was obtained by leukapheresis, after which PBMCs were separated by Ficoll-Histopaque density gradient centrifugation and cryopreserved in liquid nitrogen vapor phase. Analytical flow cytometry was used to check the purity and quantity of each magnetically sorted T cell population. Genomic DNA was isolated from every sorted fraction and measured by UV absorbance on a Nanodrop 2000c.

Using the deep immunoSEQ assay, TCR CDR3 regions were amplified from genomic DNA by multiplex PCR. For each cell subset, the extracted genomic DNA was distributed evenly across all wells of several immunoSEQ 96-well plates, and each plate served as one replicate. Each replicate PCR for sorted subsets received roughly 0.2 ug genomic DNA, equal to about 30,000 T cell genomes. The purified libraries were quantified using a Qubit 3.0 fluorometer, sized with a Bioanalyzer 2100, and then quantified again using the KAPA Library Quantification kit. A separate single-read 150-cycle Illumina NextSeq 550 flow cell was used to sequence each immunoSEQ 96-well plate. In the paper's pipeline: Because only junctional sequences without quality scores were contained in the immunoSEQ output, filtering matching that applied to full-length reads could not be performed. To assign V/J genes and CDR3, sequences were annotated using PyIR, a Python wrapper for IgBLAST v1.9, with IMGT germline references. Reads with weak V/J assignments (E-value above 1e-6), missing CDR3, stop codons, out-of-frame junctions, or ambiguous translated residues were removed. A V3J clonotype was defined by an identical inferred V gene, J gene, and CDR3 amino acid sequence. Percentage overlap between repertoires was computed as shared unique clonotypes divided by the size of the smaller repertoire. Three approaches were used to assess repertoire richness: RTK rarefaction, the Chao1 estimator, and Recon v2.1 estimates of unobserved clonotypes. For all TCRbeta clonotypes obtained by the gDNA method from a few donors, generation probabilities were computed with OLGA. In its TCRdb copy, this immuneACCESS table keeps in-frame sequences only and misses some clones. Where compared with another copy, unresolved V genes explain less than half of these, and the others have no known cause. Clone size and V and J calls were adopted from that table, with D and trimming inferred from the DNA. The sample table records hundreds of thousands of clones; 72% of these occur just once. Approximately 1.8% of the sample comes from the top ten.

This TCR was recovered from a woman in her twenties or thirties in good health. The chain is assembled from TRBV6-4 and TRBJ2-1, and TRBD2 aligns with 8 junction nucleotides. Sequenced material: memory CD4+ T cells sorted from blood. The intended sense of this specimen's cell subset or site label: CD45RA-negative fraction. At the DNA level, the sequence is TGTGCCAGCAGTGTGGGGACTAGCAATGAGCAGTTCTTC. The encoded protein is CASSVGTSNEQFF.